These 6 T cell receptor beta chains were sequenced from one sample in a study of T cells in women clearing cervical HPV infection. The assay was immunoSEQ multiplex PCR, and TCRdb's table has in-frame clones only and misses some. The sample table sets out 25,000 to 35,000 clones. Sequencing was performed on blood buffy coat. These receptor sequences come from a woman between 18 and 75 years old with a cervical HPV16 infection that either progressed to CIN3+ or cleared (not recorded which).

With regard to this clone: The read comes to an end 3 residues before the CDR3 does, leaving the germline J gene to fill in the end. The J gene is TRBJ1-2, the V gene TRBV19; TRBD1 is a possible D gene (6 bases). CDR3 length equals 16 residues. V was cut by 3 bases and J by 6 bases, with 20 bases left in between. CDR1 LNHDA and CDR2 SQIVND come from the germline V gene (reference sequence). The CDR3 bases that were read are TGTGCCAGTAGTATGGTCAGGGGCAAGGTTATAGATGGC. Its protein is CASSMVRGKVIDG. The CDR3 in full is CASSMVRGKVIDGYTF.

With respect to this clone: Sequencing ends 3 residues short of the CDR3 end; the germline J gene provides the rest. The V and J genes are TRBV12-3 or TRBV12-4 and TRBJ2-3, with TRBD2 matching 9 bases. The CDR3 spans 16 residues. V trimming: 6 bases; J trimming: 3 bases; junction bases outside the gene matches: 10. CDR3 residues: CASRRRGGLSTDTQYF. CDR3 DNA, as far as it was read: TGTGCCAGCAGAAGGCGGGGGGGCCTTTCGACAGATACG.

This clone ranks as medium-sized (0.01 to 0.1%) in terms of frequency. The missing CDR3 end, 3 residues past where the read stops, is filled in from the germline J gene. The chain links TRBV6-2 or TRBV6-3 to TRBJ1-2; TRBD1 aligns across 8 bases. V lost 4 bases to trimming and J lost 5 bases; unmatched junction nucleotides: 6. This CDR3 has 14 residues. CDR1 MNHEY and CDR2 SVGEGT come from the germline V gene. CDR3 DNA, as far as it was read: TGTGCCAGCAGTTTCGGACAGGGAGGGTATGGC. Translation: CASSFGQGGYG. The full-length CDR3 reads as CASSFGQGGYGYTF.

In the case of this clone: Read sequence stops 3 residues before the CDR3 end, and the germline J gene provides the missing end. The chain has TRBV27 and TRBJ1-6, with 9 bases aligning to TRBD1. Germline V gives CDR1 MNHEY, CDR2 SMNVEV (reference sequence). After removal of 4 bases from V and 7 bases from J, the junction contained 5 bases not matched to a gene. The length of the CDR3 is 15 residues. Incomplete CDR3 DNA: TGTGCCAGCAGTTCCACGGGACAGGGAAATTCACCC. Translation gives CASSSTGQGNSP. From start to end, the CDR3 is CASSSTGQGNSPLHF.

The CDR3 bases that were read are TGTGCCAGCAGCCATCCCGGGACAGCCTACGAG. This translates into CASSHPGTAYE. The CDR3 in full is CASSHPGTAYEQYF. V usage is TRBV7-9 and J usage is TRBJ2-7, with 7 bases identical to TRBD1. The read finishes 3 residues shy of the CDR3 end, and the germline J gene is used to complete it. The germline CDR1 and CDR2 sequences are SEHNR and FQNEAQ (reference sequence). The length of the CDR3 is 14 residues. V was pared by 5 bases and J by 2 bases, with 6 bases of the junction left unmatched.

For this clone: The read terminates 3 residues before the CDR3 end, so the remaining end is supplied by the germline J gene. The chain joins TRBV7-8 to TRBJ2-7, with a weak D call TRBD1 (6 bases). The CDR3 runs to 14 residues. The V end lost 3 bases, the J end lost 3 bases, and 12 bases lay between the germline ends. Germline CDR1 is SGHVS and CDR2 is FQNEAQ. The CDR3 here is CASSLGATIYEQYF. Partial CDR3 DNA: TGTGCCAGCAGCTTGGGGGCAACGATCTACGAG.